Below, 16 T cell receptor beta chains from the same sample are listed, as sequenced in a study of T cell repertoires in cytomegalovirus infection (dated by TCRdb to about 2019). Reads for this sample came from an Illumina HiSeq 1500. TCRdb trimmed public reads at Q25 via fastp, called clones via MiXCR and kept in-frame beta chains. All rows with the same CDR3 protein become a single entry with the most common DNA and genes. A total of almost 550,000 distinct CDR3 sequences appear in this sample, about 15% of them only once. Roughly 25% of the sample is in the top ten clones. The sequenced sample was CD8+ T cells from PBMCs. The receptors here all came from a human donor in good health (CMV status not recorded). Some clones in this sample may be carry-over from other donors' samples.

This clonotype appeared many times. This chain joins TRBV28 and TRBJ2-2; weak D call: TRBD1 (5 bases). The CDR3 totals 16 residues. Germline lookup yields CDR1 MDHEN and CDR2 SYDVKM. V was trimmed by 6 bases and J by 0 bases, leaving 14 bases between them. The CDR3 nucleotides are TGTGCCAGCAGACCTACAGGTCAGGCGAACACCGGGGAGCTGTTTTTT. It translates to CASRPTGQANTGELFF.

This clonotype was seen only once. The chain recombines TRBV18 with TRBJ2-1; D gene ambiguous. Germline CDR1 KGHSH, CDR2 LQKENI. V lost 3 bases and J 6 bases, leaving 12 bases between the germline ends. CDR3 size: 14 residues. DNA for the CDR3: TGTGCCAGCTCACCCCCCTATCAAGGCAATGAGCAGTTCTTC. Translation gives CASSPPYQGNEQFF.

The table lists this clonotype with a count of one. The chain carries TRBV15 and TRBJ1-1; 8 bases align to TRBD1. The CDR3 has 18 amino acids. Germline-derived CDR1 and CDR2 are LNHNV and YYDKDF (reference sequence). V was clipped by 0 bases and J by 4 bases; unmatched bases: 13. CDR3 sequence (DNA): TGTGCCACCAGCAGAGATCTTGCGCAGGGGGCTGGGGCCACTGAAGCTTTCTTT. Its protein product is CATSRDLAQGAGATEAFF.

This clonotype was counted many times. V gene TRBV7-3 combines with J gene TRBJ1-1, with 9 bases matching TRBD1. The germline V gene has CDR1 SGHTA and CDR2 FQGTGA. This CDR3 has 15 residues. V was pared by 1 base and J by 4 bases, with 4 bases of the junction left unmatched. CDR3 coding DNA: TGTGCCAGCAGCTTAAGTGGGACAGGGACCACTGAAGCTTTCTTT. It yields the protein CASSLSGTGTTEAFF.

In its sample, this clonotype was seen a few times. The chain uses TRBV27 and TRBJ1-1, with 8 bases that match TRBD1. The germline gives CDR1 MNHEY, CDR2 SMNVEV (reference sequence). This CDR3 spans 13 amino acids. V gave up 4 bases and J gave up 8 bases; unmatched junction bases: 6. The CDR3 here is CASSSGQGREAFF. In DNA, the CDR3 is TGTGCCAGCAGTTCAGGACAGGGCCGCGAAGCTTTCTTT.

The rearrangement uses TRBV5-4 and TRBJ1-1; 7 positions match TRBD1. The germline V gene has CDR1 SGHNT and CDR2 YYREEE (reference sequence). This CDR3 is built from 14 residues. V trimming: 3 bases; J trimming: 5 bases; junction bases outside the gene matches: 7. This CDR3 is CASSSPTGKTEAFF. CDR3 DNA: TGTGCCAGCAGCTCCCCGACAGGGAAGACTGAAGCTTTCTTT.

This clonotype has ten or more counts. The V call is TRBV28, the J call TRBJ2-7; D gene unclear. The CDR3 runs 17 residues. Per the germline V gene, CDR1 is MDHEN and CDR2 is SYDVKM. The ends were cut back, 6 bases at V and 0 bases at J, with 21 bases in the middle. This CDR3 is CASSPREWQPSSYEQYF. In nucleotides, the CDR3 is TGTGCCAGCAGCCCTCGAGAGTGGCAACCGAGCTCCTACGAGCAGTACTTC.

CDR3 nucleotide sequence: TGCGCCAGCAGCCAAGCAGACGCGGCTAATGAAAAACTGTTTTTT. Amino acid sequence: CASSQADAANEKLFF. The V gene is TRBV4-1, the J gene TRBJ1-4; D not certain. Between the trimmed V and J ends, which lost 1 base and 3 bases, there was a span of 9 bases. This CDR3 contains 15 residues. Per germline, CDR1 MGHRA and CDR2 YSYEKL.

This clonotype was detected many times. The CDR3 DNA reads TGTGCCAGCAGCTCCGGAAGTGGGAATCAGCCCCAGCATTTT. Residues: CASSSGSGNQPQHF. V gene TRBV7-9 combines with J gene TRBJ1-5; unclear D gene. Looked up from germline, CDR1 is SEHNR and CDR2 is FQNEAQ (reference sequence). V gave up 4 bases and J gave up 4 bases, with 11 bases separating them. The CDR3 runs 14 residues.

There are many counts of this clonotype. The J gene is TRBJ1-2, the V gene TRBV12-5; a possible D gene is TRBD1 (5 bases). This CDR3 is built from 12 residues. Germline CDR1 LGHNT, CDR2 FRNRAP. The CDR3, as DNA: TGTGCCGCTAAGACAGACCAGTATGGCTACACCTTC. As protein: CAAKTDQYGYTF. Combining the CDR3 with reference TRBV12-5 and TRBJ1-2 gives the whole variable domain DARVTQTPRHKVTEMGQEVTMRCQPILGHNTVFWYRQTMMQGLELLAYFRNRAPLDDSGMPKDRFSAEMPDATLATLKIQPSEPRDSAVYFCAAKTDQYGYTFGSGTRLTVV.

The sample holds one count of this clonotype. A much larger clone is a single base away; this may be a read error. The chain carries TRBV6-6 and TRBJ2-1; D gene unclear. The CDR3 length is 14 residues. Trimming cost V 3 bases and J 8 bases, with 14 bases left between them. Germline CDR1 MNHNY, CDR2 SVGAGI (reference sequence). DNA for the CDR3: TGTGCCAGCAGTTATGTAAAGGTTGTCGATGAGCAGTTCTTC. Its protein is CASSYVKVVDEQFF.

This clonotype is large (0.1 to 1%) by share. The chain links TRBV28 to TRBJ2-7; the D gene is possibly TRBD2 (5 bases). The CDR3 is made up of 14 amino acids. From germline, CDR1 is MDHEN and CDR2 SYDVKM. Trimming pared 7 bases from V and 3 bases from J, leaving 16 bases between. CDR3 sequence (DNA): TGTGCCAGCACTCCCACCCAACTAGACTACGAGCAGTACTTC. Its translation: CASTPTQLDYEQYF. Filled out from reference TRBV28 and TRBJ2-7, the complete variable domain reads DVKVTQSSRYLVKRTGEKVFLECVQDMDHENMFWYRQDPGLGLRLIYFSYDVKMKEKGDIPEGYSVSREKKERFSLILESASTNQTSMYLCASTPTQLDYEQYFGPGTRLTVT.

A few counts support this clonotype. This sequence joins TRBV20-1 and TRBJ2-2, with 11 bases identical to TRBD2. The ends lost 0 bases at V and 3 bases at J; junction bases unmatched: 3. This CDR3 has 16 residues. Germline V gives CDR1 DFQATT, CDR2 SNEGSKA (reference sequence). DNA for the CDR3: TGCAGTGCTAGAGATAGACTAGCGGGATACACCGGGGAGCTGTTTTTT. Encoded protein: CSARDRLAGYTGELFF.

The chain employs TRBV19 and TRBJ1-5, with a weak D call TRBD1 (5 bases). V lost 3 bases, J lost 6 bases, and 15 bases lay in between. The germline V gene has CDR1 LNHDA and CDR2 SQIVND (reference sequence). The CDR3 is 15 amino acids. DNA of the CDR3: TGTGCCAGTAGTATTGGGCCAGGGTCCAGTCAGCCCCAGCATTTT. Translating gives CASSIGPGSSQPQHF.

The chain is built from TRBV2 and TRBJ2-3; D is possibly TRBD2 (5 bases). CDR1 is SNHLY, CDR2 FYNNEI, per germline. The CDR3 is made up of 17 amino acids. The V gene lost 0 bases and the J gene lost 5 bases, with 18 bases spanning the gap. DNA for the CDR3: TGTGCCAGCAGTGAAGCTGGTCGTTTCCTAGCTTTAGATACGCAGTATTTT. Its protein product is CASSEAGRFLALDTQYF.

This clonotype has a count of ten or more. The chain has TRBV7-9 and TRBJ2-1, with D unresolved. Trimming took off 4 bases at V and 8 bases at J, with 21 bases between the two ends. Germline loops: CDR1 SEHNR, CDR2 FQNEAQ (reference sequence). The CDR3 has 16 residues. The CDR3 is CASSSSLNGLKHEQFF. The CDR3, as DNA: TGTGCCAGCAGCTCGTCCCTGAACGGTTTGAAGCATGAGCAGTTCTTC.